These 4 T cell receptor beta chains were sequenced from one sample in a study of neurological immune-mediated disorders. TCRdb itself ran the 5' RACE reads through MiXCR, one entry per CDR3 protein. In the table there are 66,000 or so distinct CDR3 sequences, 3.5% to 5.5% of which are singletons. Sequencing input: PBMCs. Source of these receptors: a man aged 30 to 45 with multiple sclerosis.

At least ten counts were recorded for this clonotype. J is TRBJ2-2 and V is TRBV7-6, with 7 bases that match TRBD2. After removal of 5 bases from V and 5 bases from J, the junction contained 5 bases not matched to a gene. This CDR3 spans 14 amino acids. CDR1 is SGHVS, CDR2 FNYEAQ, per germline. CDR3 coding DNA: TGTGCCAGCAGCCCCCGGACTAGTACCGGGGAGCTGTTTTTT. Residues: CASSPRTSTGELFF.

This clonotype occurred many times. The chain couples TRBV11-2 to TRBJ1-4; 7 positions match TRBD1. V was pared by 5 bases and J by 3 bases, with 6 bases of the junction left unmatched. The CDR3 has 15 residues. Germline values: CDR1 SGHAT, CDR2 FQNNGV. DNA for the CDR3: TGTGCCAGCAGCACCCGACAGGGAGCTAATGAAAAACTGTTTTTT. It specifies CASSTRQGANEKLFF.

Points on this clonotype: This may be a read error: a much more frequent sequence differs by one nucleotide. V usage is TRBV7-8 and J usage is TRBJ1-1; unclear D gene. CDR1 is SGHVS, CDR2 FQNEAQ, per germline. The CDR3 extends over 15 amino acids. The V and J ends lost 3 bases and 4 bases respectively, with 15 bases between them. The DNA for the CDR3 is TGTGCCAGCAGCTTTTATGTAACGTCGCCCACTGAAGCTTTCTTT. Translating it yields CASSFYVTSPTEAFF.

This clonotype was counted a few times. The J gene is TRBJ1-1, the V gene TRBV5-1; D unresolved. The CDR3 has 15 residues. Looked up from germline, CDR1 is SGHRS and CDR2 is YFSETQ. With 1 base removed from V and 0 bases from J, the gap between germline ends came to 10 bases. In nucleotides, the CDR3 is TGCGCCAGCAGCTTGATAGGGCAACTGAACACTGAAGCTTTCTTT. It encodes CASSLIGQLNTEAFF.